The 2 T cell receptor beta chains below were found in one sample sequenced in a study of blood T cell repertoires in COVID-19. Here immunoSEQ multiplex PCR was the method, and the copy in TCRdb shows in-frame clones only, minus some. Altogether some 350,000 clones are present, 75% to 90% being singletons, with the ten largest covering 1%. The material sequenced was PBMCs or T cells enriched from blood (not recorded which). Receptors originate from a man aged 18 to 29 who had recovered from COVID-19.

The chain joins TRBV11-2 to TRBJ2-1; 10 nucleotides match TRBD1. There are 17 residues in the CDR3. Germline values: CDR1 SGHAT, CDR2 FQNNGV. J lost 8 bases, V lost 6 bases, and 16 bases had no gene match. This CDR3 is CASSSLRGTGVLDEQFF. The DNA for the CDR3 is TGTGCCAGCAGTTCCTTGAGGGGGACAGGGGTCTTGGATGAGCAGTTCTTC.

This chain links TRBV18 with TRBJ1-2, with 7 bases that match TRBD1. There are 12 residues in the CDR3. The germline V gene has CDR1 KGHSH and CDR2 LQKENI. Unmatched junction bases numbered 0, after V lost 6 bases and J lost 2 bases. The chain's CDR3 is CASSTGNYGYTF. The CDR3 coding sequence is TGTGCCAGCTCGACAGGGAACTATGGCTACACCTTC.